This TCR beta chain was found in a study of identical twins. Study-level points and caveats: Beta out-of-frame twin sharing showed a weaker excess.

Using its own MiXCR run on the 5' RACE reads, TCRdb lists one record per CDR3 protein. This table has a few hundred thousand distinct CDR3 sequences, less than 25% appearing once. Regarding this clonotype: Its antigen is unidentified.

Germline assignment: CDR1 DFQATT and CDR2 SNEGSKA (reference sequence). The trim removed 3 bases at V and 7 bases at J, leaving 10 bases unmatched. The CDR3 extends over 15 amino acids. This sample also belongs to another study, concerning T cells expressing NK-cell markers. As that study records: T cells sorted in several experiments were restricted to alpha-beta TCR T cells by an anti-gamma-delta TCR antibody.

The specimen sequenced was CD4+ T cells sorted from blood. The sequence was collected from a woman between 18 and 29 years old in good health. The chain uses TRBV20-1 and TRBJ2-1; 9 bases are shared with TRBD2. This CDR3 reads CSASLEGLAVNEQFF. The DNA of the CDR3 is TGCAGTGCTAGCTTGGAGGGACTAGCAGTAAATGAGCAGTTCTTC.